This TCR beta chain is from a study of early T cells in non-severe SARS-CoV-2 infection. Unique molecular identifiers were added to individual cDNA molecules. From the 5' RACE reads, TCRdb called clonotypes with MiXCR, one entry per CDR3 protein. The table includes tens of thousands of distinct CDR3 sequences, about 9% detected once. This clonotype was detected many times. The sample comprised whole blood. The source is an adult who was a healthcare worker with PCR-confirmed SARS-CoV-2 infection or an uninfected control (not recorded which).

The CDR3 loop reads CASSEDPREQYF. Here the CDR3 DNA reads TGTGCCAGCAGTGAAGACCCCCGGGAGCAGTACTTC. The chain has TRBV6-1 and TRBJ2-7; unclear D gene. The germline gives CDR1 MNHNS, CDR2 SASEGT. The V and J ends lost 1 base and 7 bases respectively, with 8 bases between them. The CDR3 has 12 residues.